This TCR beta chain is drawn from a study of response to subunit inactivated influenza vaccine (dated by TCRdb to about 2018). In terms of the full investigation: Deep quantitative profiling of the T cell receptor repertoire was used in the study to follow responses to a trivalent subunit inactivated influenza vaccine.

The study at large found these results: The authors suggested that each seasonal influenza vaccination may recruit only a limited number of new T cells.

From the cysteine through the phenylalanine, the CDR3 covers 12 amino acids. Only the CDR3 portion is preserved as DNA: 36 bases, with reading frame beginning at the first base. CDR1 is given as SGHRS and CDR2 as YFSETQ, both from the germline V gene. The junction shows trimming of 0 bases on V and 9 bases on J, plus 9 bases between the germline ends. This clonotype was seen only a few times. The antigen it recognizes is unknown. No base quality values were provided; no much bigger clone lies one nucleotide off. Libraries came from RT-PCR. Reads for this sample came from an Illumina HiSeq 2500. TCRdb handled the public reads itself, with Q25 trimming in fastp and clone calling in MiXCR, and kept productive beta chains. Records with the same CDR3 protein are collapsed into one entry carrying the most frequent genes and DNA. This sample gives 550,000 to 650,000 distinct CDR3 sequences in total; 12% of them show up just once. In total, the top ten clones hold roughly 10% of the sample.

This TCR was recovered from a middle-aged man who received an inactivated influenza vaccine. Donor details come from another sample of the same person, matched by shared clones. Here the chain combines TRBV5-1 and TRBJ1-1; the D gene cannot be resolved reliably. The specimen comprised PBMCs from blood, sampled on the day of vaccination. The CDR3 reads as follows: CASSLDGSKAFF. The DNA sequence is as follows: TGCGCCAGCAGCTTGGATGGGTCAAAAGCTTTCTTT. The reference TRBV5-1 and TRBJ1-1 proteins fill in what lies around the CDR3, so the full variable domain reads KAGVTQTPRYLIKTRGQQVTLSCSPISGHRSVSWYQQTPGQGLQFLFEYFSETQRNKGNFPGRFSGRQFSNSRSEMNVSTLELGDSALYLCASSLDGSKAFFGQGTRLTVV.